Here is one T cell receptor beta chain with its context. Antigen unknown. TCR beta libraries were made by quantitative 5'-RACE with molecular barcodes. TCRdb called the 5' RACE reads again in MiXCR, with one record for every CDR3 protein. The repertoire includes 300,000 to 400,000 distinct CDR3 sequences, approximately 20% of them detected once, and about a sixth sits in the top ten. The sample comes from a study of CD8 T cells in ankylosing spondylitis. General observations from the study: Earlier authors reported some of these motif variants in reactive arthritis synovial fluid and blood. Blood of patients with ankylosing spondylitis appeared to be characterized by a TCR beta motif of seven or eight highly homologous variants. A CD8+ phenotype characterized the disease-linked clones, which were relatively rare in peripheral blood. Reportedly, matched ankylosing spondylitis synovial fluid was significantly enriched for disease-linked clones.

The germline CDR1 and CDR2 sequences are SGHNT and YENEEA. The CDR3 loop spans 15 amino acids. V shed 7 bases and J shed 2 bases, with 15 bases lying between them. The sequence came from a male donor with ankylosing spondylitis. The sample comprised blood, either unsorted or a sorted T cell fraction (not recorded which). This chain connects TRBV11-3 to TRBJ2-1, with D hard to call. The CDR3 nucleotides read TGTGCCAGCAACAACGACGGCCAGACCTACAATGAGCAGTTCTTC. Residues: CASNNDGQTYNEQFF.